Following are 17 T cell receptor beta chains from one sample sequenced in a study of CD8 T cells in ankylosing spondylitis. From the 5' RACE reads, TCRdb called clonotypes with MiXCR, one entry per CDR3 protein. The table has approximately 340,000 distinct CDR3 sequences, over 12% seen once. Sequences were obtained from blood, either unsorted or a sorted T cell fraction (not recorded which). The receptors here all came from a male donor with ankylosing spondylitis or in good health (not recorded which).

The chain uses TRBV20-1 and TRBJ2-7; D uncertain. V was trimmed by 6 bases and J by 2 bases, leaving 14 bases between them. The CDR3 is 13 residues long. Germline V gene lookup returns CDR1 DFQATT and CDR2 SNEGSKA (reference sequence). In DNA, the CDR3 is TGCAGTGCCAGAAAGACGGCTACCTACGAGCAGTACTTC. Its translation is CSARKTATYEQYF.

The sample holds a few counts of this clonotype. The CDR3 nucleotides read TGTGCCAGCAGCCCGCTGACTAGCGGGAACCACAATGAGCAGTTCTTC. Protein sequence: CASSPLTSGNHNEQFF. This rearrangement joins TRBV12-3 or TRBV12-4 to TRBJ2-1, with 11 bases matching TRBD2. The CDR3 totals 16 residues. With V trimmed by 6 bases and J by 5 bases, 9 bases remained unmatched.

The sample holds a few counts of this clonotype. The chain links TRBV27 to TRBJ2-1; D ambiguous. The V and J ends lost 2 bases and 0 bases respectively, with 11 bases between them. CDR1 is MNHEY and CDR2 is SMNVEV in the germline V gene (reference sequence). The CDR3 has 16 amino acids. The CDR3, as DNA: TGTGCCAGCAGTTTAAGAGGCACCAGCTCCTACAATGAGCAGTTCTTC. Translating gives CASSLRGTSSYNEQFF.

The rearrangement uses TRBV21-1 and TRBJ2-1; no DNA check was done on the table's D call, TRBD2. TRBV21-1 is described as a pseudogene. The CDR3 runs to 21 residues. The CDR3 is CASSNNSGASGTTYSYNEQFF. CDR3 DNA: TGTGCCAGCAGCAATAATTCTGGGGCTAGCGGGACCACTTACTCCTACAATGAGCAGTTCTTC.

The chain recombines TRBV12-3 or TRBV12-4 with TRBJ2-7, with D possibly being TRBD1 (5 bases). The ends were cut back, 1 base at V and 6 bases at J, with 10 bases in the middle. The CDR3 loop spans 13 amino acids. CDR3 amino acids: CASSLEGRSEQYF. DNA of the CDR3: TGTGCCAGCAGTTTAGAGGGGCGAAGCGAGCAGTACTTC.

The J gene is TRBJ2-7, the V gene TRBV5-1; 7 nucleotides match TRBD2. The V gene end was trimmed by 0 bases and the J gene end by 6 bases; junction bases not matched to a gene: 9. This CDR3 spans 15 amino acids. Germline V gene lookup returns CDR1 SGHRS and CDR2 YFSETQ. The CDR3 region is CASSLGGGPEREQYF. The CDR3 DNA reads as TGCGCCAGCAGCTTGGGGGGGGGACCCGAACGCGAGCAGTACTTC.

This chain joins TRBV3-1 and TRBJ2-3, with 12 nucleotides matching TRBD2. V was pared by 4 bases and J by 4 bases, with 6 bases of the junction left unmatched. The germline gives CDR1 LGHDT, CDR2 YNNKEL (reference sequence). CDR3 size: 16 residues. The CDR3 DNA sequence: TGTGCCAGCAGCCCTCCTAGCGGGGGGGGAGCAGATACGCAGTATTTT. Translation: CASSPPSGGGADTQYF.

In this sample, this clonotype turned up a few times. This chain connects TRBV29-1 to TRBJ2-7; 12 bases map to TRBD2. The germline V gene encodes CDR1 SQVTM and CDR2 ANQGSEA. The CDR3 contains 14 residues. V lost 7 bases to trimming and J lost 5 bases; unmatched junction nucleotides: 9. Here the CDR3 DNA reads TGCAGCGCCGAACTCCTAGCGGGAGGGGACGAGCAGTACTTC. Protein product: CSAELLAGGDEQYF.

A note on this clonotype: Compared with germline, one end of the junction differs, possibly owing to a read error. The rearrangement uses TRBV27 and TRBJ1-2; 8 positions match TRBD1. This CDR3 spans 15 amino acids. Germline CDR1 reads MNHEY; CDR2 reads SMNVEV (reference sequence). The CDR3 reads CAGSSIGQGHYGYTF. CDR3 nucleotide sequence: TGTGCCGGCAGTTCCATCGGACAGGGCCACTATGGCTACACCTTC.

The genes are TRBV5-1 and TRBJ1-2, with D unresolved. CDR1 SGHRS and CDR2 YFSETQ come from the germline V gene. V lost 4 bases and J lost 2, with 9 bases in between. This CDR3 contains 13 residues. The CDR3 DNA is TGCGCCAGCAGCAAGGAGTCAAACTATGGCTACACCTTC. Protein sequence: CASSKESNYGYTF.

This rearrangement joins TRBV3-1 to TRBJ2-4; 9 nucleotides agree with TRBD2. Per germline, CDR1 LGHDT and CDR2 YNNKEL (reference sequence). The CDR3 consists of 16 residues. J was trimmed by 2 bases and V by 1 base; bases with no gene match: 3. The CDR3 nucleotides read TGTGCCAGCAGCCAAGGAGCGGGGGGAACCAAAAACATTCAGTACTTC. It encodes CASSQGAGGTKNIQYF.

This clonotype showed up just a few times. The chain combines TRBV5-5 with TRBJ1-6, with 7 bases lining up with TRBD1. Germline V gives CDR1 SGHKS, CDR2 YYEKEE (reference sequence). With 4 bases clipped from V and 8 bases from J, the junction kept 6 bases outside the gene matches. The CDR3 totals 14 residues. This CDR3 is CASSPGQVDSPLHF. The CDR3 region has the DNA TGTGCCAGCAGCCCAGGACAGGTGGATTCACCCCTCCACTTT.

In its sample, this clonotype was seen a few times. V is TRBV20-1 and J is TRBJ2-3; tentatively, D is TRBD1 or TRBD2 (5 bases each). Germline V lookup: CDR1 DFQATT, CDR2 SNEGSKA (reference sequence). The CDR3 length is 14 residues. The V end lost 5 bases, the J end lost 0 bases, and 12 bases lay between the germline ends. The CDR3 region has the DNA TGCAGTGCTTACGAGGGACCCAGCACAGATACGCAGTATTTT. Residues: CSAYEGPSTDTQYF.

V is TRBV5-6 and J is TRBJ2-7; no firm D call. This CDR3 contains 15 residues. Germline lookup yields CDR1 SGHDT and CDR2 YYEEEE. The V end was cut by 2 bases, the J end by 3 bases, with 15 bases between. In nucleotides, the CDR3 is TGTGCCAGCAGCTTAAGGTCAAGGAGTAGCTACGAGCAGTACTTC. Translation gives CASSLRSRSSYEQYF.

This clonotype was seen ten or more times. The gene calls are TRBV12-3 or TRBV12-4 and TRBJ1-2; the match to TRBD1 covers 9 bases. J gave up 2 bases and V 5 bases, and 9 bases lay outside the gene matches. This CDR3 region has 16 residues. The CDR3 DNA is TGTGCCAGCAGTCTACGATACGGACAGGGGAACTATGGCTACACCTTC. As protein: CASSLRYGQGNYGYTF.

In this sample, this clonotype turned up a few times. CDR3 in DNA: TGTGCCAGCAGCCCAACGGGGACAGGGGGGACTGAAGCTTTCTTT. Translating it yields CASSPTGTGGTEAFF. This rearrangement joins TRBV4-2 to TRBJ1-1; 11 positions agree with TRBD1. The ends lost 4 bases at V and 5 bases at J; junction bases unmatched: 6. Germline loops: CDR1 LGHNA, CDR2 YNFKEQ. The CDR3 spans 15 residues.

This clonotype was observed a handful of times. The CDR3 coding sequence is TGTGCCAGCAGTTCTTTCGGGGGGGGTGAGCAGTTCTTC. This translates into CASSSFGGGEQFF. This rearrangement joins TRBV2 to TRBJ2-1; 8 nucleotides align to TRBD2. The CDR3 is 13 residues long. CDR1 is SNHLY and CDR2 is FYNNEI in the germline V gene. Germline trimming cut 5 bases from V and 9 bases from J; bases unmatched to any gene: 6.